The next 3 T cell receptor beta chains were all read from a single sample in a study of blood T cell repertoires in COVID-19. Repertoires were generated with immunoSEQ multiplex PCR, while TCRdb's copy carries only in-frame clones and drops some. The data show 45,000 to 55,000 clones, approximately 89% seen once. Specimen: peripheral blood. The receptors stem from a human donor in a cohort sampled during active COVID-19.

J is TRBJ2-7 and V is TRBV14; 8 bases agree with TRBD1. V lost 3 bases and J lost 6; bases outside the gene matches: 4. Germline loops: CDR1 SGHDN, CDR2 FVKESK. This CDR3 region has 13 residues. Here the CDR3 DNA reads TGTGCCAGCAGCCAGGGACAGGTTTCCGAGCAGTACTTC. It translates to CASSQGQVSEQYF.

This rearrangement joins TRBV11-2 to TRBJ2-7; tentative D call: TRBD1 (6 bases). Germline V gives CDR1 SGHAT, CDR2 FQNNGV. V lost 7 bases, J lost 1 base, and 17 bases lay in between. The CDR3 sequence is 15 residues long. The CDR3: CASTSPADRSYEQYF. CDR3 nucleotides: TGTGCCAGCACCTCTCCTGCCGACAGGTCCTACGAGCAGTACTTC.

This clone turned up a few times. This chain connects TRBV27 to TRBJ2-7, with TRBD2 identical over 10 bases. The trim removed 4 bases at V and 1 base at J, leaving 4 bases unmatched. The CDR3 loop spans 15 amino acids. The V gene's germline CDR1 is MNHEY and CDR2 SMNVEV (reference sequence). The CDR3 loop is CASSWGLARSYEQYF. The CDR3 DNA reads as TGTGCCAGCAGTTGGGGACTAGCGAGATCCTACGAGCAGTACTTC.